This T cell receptor (beta chain) was obtained from a study of healthy donors' naive CD4 and CD8 T cells. General study findings and limits: Positive CDR3 charge linked to CD4+ cells, negative to CD8+ cells. Naive CD4+ and CD8+ cells reportedly differed in usage of most V and J genes.

Trimming stripped 2 bases from V and 4 bases from J, with 11 bases between. Germline V gene lookup returns CDR1 ENHRY and CDR2 SYGVKD. The CDR3 contains 14 residues. A linear amplification protocol produced the TCR libraries from about 0.45 ug of total RNA. As handled by the study authors: Sequencing covered some 86,000 rearranged alpha-chain transcripts across 4 to 6 healthy donors. TCRdb called the reads again in MiXCR, with one record for every CDR3 protein. These V and J calls derive from TCRdb rather than the authors' analysis. The table has approximately 180,000 distinct CDR3 sequences, about 76% seen once. About this clonotype itself: The antigen remains undetermined.

The chain is built from TRBV10-3 and TRBJ2-5; a possible D gene is TRBD1 (6 bases). What was sequenced was naive CD4+ and CD8+ T cells sorted from blood, pooled from several donors. The clonotype comes from a pool of human donors in good health; the sample pools cells from several healthy donors. DNA for the CDR3: TGTGCCATCAGTGAGCGGCAGGGGAGAGAGACCCAGTACTTC. Its protein is CAISERQGRETQYF.